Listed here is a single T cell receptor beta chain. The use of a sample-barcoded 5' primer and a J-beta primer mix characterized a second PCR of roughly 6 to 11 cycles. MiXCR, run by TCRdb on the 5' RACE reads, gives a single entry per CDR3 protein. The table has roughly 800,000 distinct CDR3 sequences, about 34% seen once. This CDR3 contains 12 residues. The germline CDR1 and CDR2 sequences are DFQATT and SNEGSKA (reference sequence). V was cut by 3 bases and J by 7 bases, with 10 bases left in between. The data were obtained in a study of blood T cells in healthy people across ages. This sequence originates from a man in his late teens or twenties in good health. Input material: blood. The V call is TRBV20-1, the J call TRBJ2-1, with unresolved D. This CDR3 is CSASDGRNEQFF. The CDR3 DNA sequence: TGCAGTGCTAGTGACGGACGGAATGAGCAGTTCTTC.